This T cell receptor beta chain was recorded in a study of blood T cell repertoires in COVID-19. Looking at the study overall: Acute and convalescent COVID-19 samples came from the United States, Italy and Spain.

Using immunoSEQ multiplex PCR, the repertoire was profiled, and TCRdb retains in-frame clones only, with some absent. The data contain about 190,000 clones, about 89% of them singletons. CDR1 and CDR2 from the germline V gene are WSHSY and SAAADI. The CDR3 sequence is 13 residues long. V lost 7 bases, J lost 4 bases, and 13 bases lay in between. The source of this sequence is a man aged 40-49 years with acute or convalescent COVID-19. Sequenced material: peripheral blood. The rearrangement links TRBV10-2 to TRBJ1-2; D is possibly TRBD1 (5 bases). CDR3 sequence (DNA): TGCGCCAGCACCGGGCAGGGTAGCTATGGCTACACCTTC. Encoded protein: CASTGQGSYGYTF.